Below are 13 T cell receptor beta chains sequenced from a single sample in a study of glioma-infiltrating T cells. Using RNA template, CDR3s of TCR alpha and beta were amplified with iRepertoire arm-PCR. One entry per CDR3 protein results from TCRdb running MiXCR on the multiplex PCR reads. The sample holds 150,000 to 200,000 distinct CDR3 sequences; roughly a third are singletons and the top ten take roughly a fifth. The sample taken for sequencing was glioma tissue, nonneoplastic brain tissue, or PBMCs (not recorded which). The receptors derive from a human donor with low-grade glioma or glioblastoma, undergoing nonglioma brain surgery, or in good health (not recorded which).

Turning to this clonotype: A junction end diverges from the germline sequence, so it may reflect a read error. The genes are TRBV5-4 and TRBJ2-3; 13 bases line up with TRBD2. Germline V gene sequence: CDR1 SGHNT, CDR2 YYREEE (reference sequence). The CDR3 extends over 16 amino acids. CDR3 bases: TGTGCCAGCATCTTGACTAGCGGGAGGCCCACAGATACGCAGTATTTT. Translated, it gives CASILTSGRPTDTQYF.

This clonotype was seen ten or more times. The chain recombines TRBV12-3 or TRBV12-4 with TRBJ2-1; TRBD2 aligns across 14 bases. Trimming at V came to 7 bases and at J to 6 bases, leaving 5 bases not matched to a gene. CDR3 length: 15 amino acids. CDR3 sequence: CASTGLAGAPNEQFF. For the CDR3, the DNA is TGTGCCAGCACGGGACTAGCGGGAGCCCCCAATGAGCAGTTCTTC.

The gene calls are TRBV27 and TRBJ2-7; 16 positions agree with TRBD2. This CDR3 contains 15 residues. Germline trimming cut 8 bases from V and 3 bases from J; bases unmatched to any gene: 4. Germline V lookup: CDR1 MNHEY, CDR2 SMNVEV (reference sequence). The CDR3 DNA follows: TGTGCCAGCGCGGGACTAGCGGGAGGGCACTACGAGCAGTACTTC. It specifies CASAGLAGGHYEQYF.

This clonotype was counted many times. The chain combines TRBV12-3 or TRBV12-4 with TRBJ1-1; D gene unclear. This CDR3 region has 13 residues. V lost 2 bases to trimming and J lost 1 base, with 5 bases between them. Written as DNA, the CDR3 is TGTGCCAGCAGTTTAACCCAGAACACTGAAGCTTTCTTT. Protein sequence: CASSLTQNTEAFF.

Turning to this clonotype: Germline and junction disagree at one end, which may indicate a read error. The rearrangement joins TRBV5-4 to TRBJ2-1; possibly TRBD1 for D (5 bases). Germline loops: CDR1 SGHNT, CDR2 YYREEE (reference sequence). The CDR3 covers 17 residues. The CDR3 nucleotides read TGTACCAGCAGATCTGACAGAGCGCTTAGCTCCTACAATGAGCAGTTCTTC. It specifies CTSRSDRALSSYNEQFF.

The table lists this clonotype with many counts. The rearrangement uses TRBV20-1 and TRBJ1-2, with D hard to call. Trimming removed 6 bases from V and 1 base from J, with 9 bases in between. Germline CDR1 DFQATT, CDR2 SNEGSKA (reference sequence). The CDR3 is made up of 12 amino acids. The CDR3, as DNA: TGCAGTGCGGAGGTCTATAACTATGGCTACACCTTC. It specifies CSAEVYNYGYTF.

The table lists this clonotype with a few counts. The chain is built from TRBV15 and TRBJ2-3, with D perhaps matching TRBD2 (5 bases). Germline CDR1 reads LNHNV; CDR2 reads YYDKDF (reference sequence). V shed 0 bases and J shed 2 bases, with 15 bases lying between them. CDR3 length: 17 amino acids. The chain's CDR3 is CATSRDLADLLTDTQYF. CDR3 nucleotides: TGTGCCACCAGCAGAGATCTGGCGGACTTGCTCACAGATACGCAGTATTTT.

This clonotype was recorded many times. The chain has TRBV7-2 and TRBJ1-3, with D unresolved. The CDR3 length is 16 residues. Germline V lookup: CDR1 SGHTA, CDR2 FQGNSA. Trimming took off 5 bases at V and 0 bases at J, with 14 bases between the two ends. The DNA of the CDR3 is TGTGCCAGCAGCCCAGGCGAGACGCACTCTGGAAACACCATATATTTT. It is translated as CASSPGETHSGNTIYF.

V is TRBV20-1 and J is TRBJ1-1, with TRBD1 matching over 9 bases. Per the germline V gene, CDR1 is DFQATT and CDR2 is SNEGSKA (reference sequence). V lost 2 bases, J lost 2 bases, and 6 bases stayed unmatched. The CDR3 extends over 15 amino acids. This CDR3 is CSARSPDRGNTEAFF. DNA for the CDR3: TGCAGTGCTAGATCCCCGGACAGGGGCAACACTGAAGCTTTCTTT.

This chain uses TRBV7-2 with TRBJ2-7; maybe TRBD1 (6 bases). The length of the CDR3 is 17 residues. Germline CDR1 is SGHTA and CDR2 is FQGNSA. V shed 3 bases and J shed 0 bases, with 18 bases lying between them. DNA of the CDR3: TGTGCCAGCAGCTTTGGGACAACTTCGGTTGGCTCCTACGAGCAGTACTTC. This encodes CASSFGTTSVGSYEQYF.

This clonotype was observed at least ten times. DNA of the CDR3: TGCAGTGCTAGCGGGACAGCCAACAATGAGCAGTTCTTC. This gives the protein CSASGTANNEQFF. This sequence joins TRBV20-1 and TRBJ2-1, with TRBD1 identical over 7 bases. Germline CDR1 DFQATT, CDR2 SNEGSKA (reference sequence). V lost 3 bases to trimming and J lost 5 bases; unmatched junction nucleotides: 4. The CDR3 consists of 13 residues.

DNA for the CDR3: TGTGCCAGTAGTGGGGGGGAGGCGTGCAATCAGCCCCAGCATTTT. Its protein is CASSGGEACNQPQHF. J is TRBJ1-5 and V is TRBV19, with a weak D call TRBD1 (5 bases). This CDR3 region has 15 residues. Between the trimmed V and J ends, which lost 5 bases and 2 bases, there was a span of 13 bases. Germline assignment: CDR1 LNHDA and CDR2 SQIVND (reference sequence).

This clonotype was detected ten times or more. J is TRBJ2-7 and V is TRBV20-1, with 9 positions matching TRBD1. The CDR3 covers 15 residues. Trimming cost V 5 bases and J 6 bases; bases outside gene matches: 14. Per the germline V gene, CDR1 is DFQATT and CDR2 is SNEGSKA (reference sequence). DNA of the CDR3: TGCAGTGCTCCAACTGGCGGGACAGGGCAGAGCGAGCAGTACTTC. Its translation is CSAPTGGTGQSEQYF.